The 29 T cell receptor beta chains listed next were all sequenced from one sample in a study of T cells in localized non-small cell lung cancer. TCRdb's table, derived via immunoSEQ multiplex PCR, lists solely in-frame clones and lacks some. The data contain about 72,000 clones, roughly 81% of them singletons. The material sequenced was peripheral blood, taken before any cancer treatment. These receptors came from a female donor at least 60 years old with stage I lung adenocarcinoma.

The DNA of the CDR3 is TGTGCCAGCAGTTATACAGGGACTAGCCAAGAGACCCAGTACTTC. It specifies CASSYTGTSQETQYF. The V call is TRBV6-6, the J call TRBJ2-5, with 8 positions matching TRBD2. Germline V gene lookup returns CDR1 MNHNY and CDR2 SVGAGI (reference sequence). J was trimmed by 1 base and V by 3 bases; bases with no gene match: 4. The CDR3 totals 15 residues.

The rearrangement uses TRBV11-2 and TRBJ2-1, with D perhaps TRBD2 (5 bases). Germline lookup yields CDR1 SGHAT and CDR2 FQNNGV. Trimming stripped 8 bases from V and 3 bases from J, with 8 bases between. The CDR3 consists of 12 residues. The CDR3 coding sequence is TGTGCCAGCTCGACTAACTACAATGAGCAGTTCTTC. Amino acid sequence: CASSTNYNEQFF.

The V call is TRBV6-1, the J call TRBJ1-1; D might be TRBD1 (6 bases). The ends were cut back, 7 bases at V and 0 bases at J, with 12 bases in the middle. The CDR3 consists of 14 residues. Germline assignment: CDR1 MNHNS and CDR2 SASEGT. In nucleotides, the CDR3 is TGTGCCAGCACACGGGGGGCGGTGAACACTGAAGCTTTCTTT. Its protein product is CASTRGAVNTEAFF.

In DNA form, the CDR3 reads TGTGCCAGCTCACCACCCACGCAGGATCAGTACTTC. This translates into CASSPPTQDQYF. The rearrangement links TRBV18 to TRBJ2-7, with no clear D. Trimming removed 0 bases at V and 10 bases at J, with 10 bases between. The CDR3 length is 12 residues. CDR1 and CDR2 from the germline V gene are KGHSH and LQKENI. The full variable domain, with the rest looked up from reference TRBV18 and TRBJ2-7, is NAGVMQNPRHLVRRRGQEARLRCSPMKGHSHVYWYRQLPEEGLKFMVYLQKENIIDESGMPKERFSAEFPKEGPSILRIQQVVRGDSAAYFCASSPPTQDQYFGPGTRLTVT.

The gene calls are TRBV28 and TRBJ1-2; no clear D. The CDR3 is 12 residues long. The ends were cut back, 4 bases at V and 5 bases at J, with 8 bases in the middle. Germline V gene data show CDR1 as MDHEN and CDR2 as SYDVKM. CDR3 in amino acids: CASSSSVYGYTF. The DNA of the CDR3 is TGTGCCAGCAGTTCATCGGTTTATGGCTACACCTTC.

The gene calls are TRBV7-8 and TRBJ2-1; the D call may be TRBD1 or TRBD2 (5 bases each). Germline assignment: CDR1 SGHVS and CDR2 FQNEAQ. CDR3 length equals 17 residues. V lost 7 bases and J lost 0, with 19 bases in between. The CDR3 bases are TGTGCCAGCACATCCGATATTGGGGGTAGCTCCTACAATGAGCAGTTCTTC. Residues: CASTSDIGGSSYNEQFF.

The CDR3 bases are TGTGCCAGCAGCTTAGTTACAGGGGCCGATACGCAGTATTTT. Its translation: CASSLVTGADTQYF. The V and J genes are TRBV7-9 and TRBJ2-3, with 7 nucleotides matching TRBD1. Germline-derived CDR1 and CDR2 are SEHNR and FQNEAQ (reference sequence). The CDR3 has 14 residues. The J segment lost 6 bases and the V segment lost 1 base, leaving 4 bases of the junction unmatched.

This clone came up once. This rearrangement joins TRBV13 to TRBJ2-2; TRBD2 aligns across 8 bases. CDR3 length: 16 residues. Trimming at V came to 1 base and at J to 2 bases, leaving 3 bases not matched to a gene. Germline V lookup: CDR1 PRHDT, CDR2 FYEKMQ (reference sequence). The CDR3 region is CASSLALAVNTGELFF. In DNA, the CDR3 is TGTGCCAGCAGCTTAGCACTAGCGGTAAACACCGGGGAGCTGTTTTTT.

This chain connects TRBV6-5 to TRBJ2-7, with 7 bases identical to TRBD2. With 2 bases clipped from V and 6 bases from J, the junction kept 7 bases outside the gene matches. CDR3 length: 14 amino acids. CDR1 is MNHEY, CDR2 SVGAGI, per germline. For the CDR3, the DNA is TGTGCCAGCAGTTACACCCGGGAGGTGGGCGAGCAGTACTTC. Amino acid sequence: CASSYTREVGEQYF.

The chain joins TRBV10-3 to TRBJ2-3, with 7 bases matching TRBD2. The CDR3 sequence is 16 residues long. V gave up 0 bases and J gave up 4 bases; unmatched junction bases: 7. Germline V gives CDR1 ENHRY, CDR2 SYGVKD. The CDR3 loop reads CAISESSGTPADTQYF. CDR3 coding DNA: TGTGCCATCAGTGAGTCGAGCGGGACTCCCGCAGATACGCAGTATTTT.

The chain recombines TRBV9 with TRBJ1-1; D unresolved. The CDR3 contains 13 residues. Per the germline V gene, CDR1 is SGDLS and CDR2 is YYNGEE. Trimming took 0 bases from V and 0 from J, leaving 3 bases between them. The CDR3 here is CASSVGMNTEAFF. The CDR3 region has the DNA TGTGCCAGCAGCGTAGGTATGAACACTGAAGCTTTCTTT.

DNA for the CDR3: TGCGCCAGCAGCTACGAGGGCCCGGGAACCGGGGAGCTGTTTTTT. Translation: CASSYEGPGTGELFF. V is TRBV5-1 and J is TRBJ2-2; D is perhaps TRBD2 (5 bases). Per germline, CDR1 SGHRS and CDR2 YFSETQ. V was shortened by 3 bases and J by 5 bases, with 14 bases between the two germline ends. There are 15 residues in the CDR3. Filled out from reference TRBV5-1 and TRBJ2-2, the complete variable domain reads KAGVTQTPRYLIKTRGQQVTLSCSPISGHRSVSWYQQTPGQGLQFLFEYFSETQRNKGNFPGRFSGRQFSNSRSEMNVSTLELGDSALYLCASSYEGPGTGELFFGEGSRLTVL.

This chain uses TRBV18 with TRBJ2-1; the D gene is possibly TRBD2 (5 bases). The CDR3 runs 15 residues. CDR1 is KGHSH, CDR2 LQKENI, per germline. V was pared by 0 bases and J by 2 bases, with 8 bases between. DNA for the CDR3: TGTGCCAGCTCACCACCGTCGGAGGCCTACAATGAGCAGTTCTTC. Its translation is CASSPPSEAYNEQFF. Supplemented by reference TRBV18 and TRBJ2-1, the full variable domain reads NAGVMQNPRHLVRRRGQEARLRCSPMKGHSHVYWYRQLPEEGLKFMVYLQKENIIDESGMPKERFSAEFPKEGPSILRIQQVVRGDSAAYFCASSPPSEAYNEQFFGPGTRLTVL.

The CDR3 coding sequence is TGCGCCAGCGGGTACAGATCTAGCACAGATACGCAGTATTTT. This codes for CASGYRSSTDTQYF. The chain is built from TRBV5-1 and TRBJ2-3; no clear D gene. Trimming removed 7 bases at V and 0 bases at J, with 12 bases between. The CDR3 covers 14 residues. The germline V gene has CDR1 SGHRS and CDR2 YFSETQ.

The chain carries TRBV7-3 and TRBJ2-5, with D perhaps matching TRBD2 (7 bases). V was clipped by 4 bases and J by 2 bases, with 11 bases between them. There are 14 residues in the CDR3. The germline CDR1 and CDR2 sequences are SGHTA and FQGTGA. In DNA form, the CDR3 reads TGTGCCAGCAGCTACGGGGGGCGACAAGAGACCCAGTACTTC. Translating gives CASSYGGRQETQYF. Using reference TRBV7-3 and TRBJ2-5 for the parts outside the CDR3, the full variable domain is GAGVSQTPSNKVTEKGKYVELRCDPISGHTALYWYRQSLGQGPEFLIYFQGTGAADDSGLPNDRFFAVRPEGSVSTLKIQRTERGDSAVYLCASSYGGRQETQYFGPGTRLLVL.

The chain is built from TRBV5-6 and TRBJ1-2; D unclear. CDR3 size: 14 residues. V was shortened by 4 bases and J by 8 bases, with 18 bases between the two germline ends. Looked up from germline, CDR1 is SGHDT and CDR2 is YYEEEE. CDR3 protein: CASSLGILRVGYTF. CDR3 DNA: TGTGCCAGCAGCCTAGGGATATTAAGGGTAGGCTACACCTTC.

In nucleotides, the CDR3 is TGCGCCAGCAGCTTGACGGGACAACCCAACTACGAGCAGTACTTC. It encodes CASSLTGQPNYEQYF. The rearrangement links TRBV5-1 to TRBJ2-7, with a weak D call TRBD1 (6 bases). The germline V and J ends were trimmed by 1 base and 3 bases, with 14 bases remaining between them. CDR3 size: 15 residues. Germline V gene sequence: CDR1 SGHRS, CDR2 YFSETQ.

This clone has a single count. V is TRBV5-1 and J is TRBJ2-2, with D possibly matching TRBD1 (6 bases). The germline CDR1 and CDR2 sequences are SGHRS and YFSETQ. This CDR3 comprises 13 residues. Trimming removed 7 bases from V and 8 bases from J, with 15 bases in between. The CDR3 bases are TGCGCCAGCGGACCGACGGGACAAGGGGAGCTGTTTTTT. This gives the protein CASGPTGQGELFF.

With respect to this clone: One junction end does not reproduce the germline sequence, and a read error may be involved. The rearrangement links TRBV5-5 to TRBJ1-1; 9 bases match TRBD1. Germline assignment: CDR1 SGHKS and CDR2 YYEKEE (reference sequence). The CDR3 is made up of 12 amino acids. The CDR3 nucleotides read TGTGCCAGCAGCGCCGGGACAGGGTGGTCGCAATTT. It is translated as CASSAGTGWSQF. The variable domain in full, completed from reference TRBV5-5 and TRBJ1-1, reads DAGVTQSPTHLIKTRGQQVTLRCSPISGHKSVSWYQQVLGQGPQFIFQYYEKEERGRGNFPDRFSARQFPNYSSELNVNALLLGDSALYLCASSAGTGWSQFGQGTRLTVV.

The CDR3, as DNA: TGTGCCAGCAGCACAAGAGGAGGAGCTTACACTGAAGCTTTCTTT. Protein product: CASSTRGGAYTEAFF. The chain couples TRBV21-1 to TRBJ1-1. TRBV21-1 is an annotated pseudogene. The CDR3 totals 15 residues.

The V and J genes are TRBV12-5 and TRBJ2-2; D ambiguous. Trimming removed 3 bases from V and 2 bases from J, with 1 base in between. CDR1 LGHNT and CDR2 FRNRAP come from the germline V gene. The CDR3 has 12 amino acids. DNA of the CDR3: TGTGCTAGTGGTTTTAACACCGGGGAGCTGTTTTTT. Amino acid sequence: CASGFNTGELFF. Supplemented by reference TRBV12-5 and TRBJ2-2, the full variable domain reads DARVTQTPRHKVTEMGQEVTMRCQPILGHNTVFWYRQTMMQGLELLAYFRNRAPLDDSGMPKDRFSAEMPDATLATLKIQPSEPRDSAVYFCASGFNTGELFFGEGSRLTVL.

Here the CDR3 DNA reads TGTGCCAGCGGGACCCTTTCTACCTGGAGGTTTAGGGAAGAGACCCAGTACTTC. It yields the protein CASGTLSTWRFREETQYF. V and J are TRBV27 and TRBJ2-5; D may match TRBD1 or TRBD2 (5 bases each). CDR1 is MNHEY and CDR2 is SMNVEV in the germline V gene (reference sequence). Trimming took 8 bases from V and 3 from J, leaving 28 bases between them. This CDR3 has 18 residues.

This clone was recorded once. The gene calls are TRBV5-1 and TRBJ1-5; D is possibly TRBD1 (5 bases). Germline CDR1 is SGHRS and CDR2 is YFSETQ. There are 15 residues in the CDR3. With 4 bases removed from V and 6 bases from J, the gap between germline ends came to 17 bases. In DNA, the CDR3 is TGCGCCAGCAGCCTGGAGGGGCGGCAGGGTCAGCCCCAGCATTTT. Residues: CASSLEGRQGQPQHF.

The chain couples TRBV13 to TRBJ1-2; the D is unclear. Germline V gene data show CDR1 as PRHDT and CDR2 as FYEKMQ (reference sequence). CDR3 length equals 14 residues. V was shortened by 5 bases and J by 0 bases, with 10 bases between the two germline ends. Here the CDR3 reads CASSRRETNYGYTF. The CDR3 nucleotides are TGTGCCAGCAGCCGGCGGGAGACTAACTATGGCTACACCTTC.

The genes are TRBV5-1 and TRBJ1-5, with D perhaps TRBD1 (6 bases). The CDR3 has 18 residues. Trimming shortened V by 0 bases and J by 4 bases, and 20 bases separated the two germline ends. The germline gives CDR1 SGHRS, CDR2 YFSETQ. CDR3 bases: TGCGCCAGCAGCTTGGGCCTTCCAGGGGTTGGTGGAAATCAGCCCCAGCATTTT. Protein product: CASSLGLPGVGGNQPQHF.

This chain joins TRBV2 and TRBJ1-4; weak D call: TRBD1 (5 bases). V was trimmed by 8 bases and J by 3 bases, leaving 10 bases between them. The CDR3 is 13 residues long. Looked up from germline, CDR1 is SNHLY and CDR2 is FYNNEI. In DNA form, the CDR3 reads TGTGCCAGCCGGGACCCCTCTAATGAAAAACTGTTTTTT. Amino acids: CASRDPSNEKLFF.

V is TRBV11-2 and J is TRBJ2-7; D perhaps matches TRBD1 (7 bases). CDR3 length: 18 residues. Germline V gives CDR1 SGHAT, CDR2 FQNNGV. Trimming pared 4 bases from V and 0 bases from J, leaving 22 bases between. The CDR3 protein is CASSYIGPGGLSSYEQYF. The CDR3 DNA reads as TGTGCCAGCAGCTACATCGGTCCAGGGGGGCTTAGCTCCTACGAGCAGTACTTC.

V gene TRBV12-5 combines with J gene TRBJ1-1, with D unclear. Germline V gene lookup returns CDR1 LGHNT and CDR2 FRNRAP. The CDR3 length is 13 residues. V gave up 7 bases and J gave up 4 bases, with 13 bases separating them. In DNA, the CDR3 is TGTGCTAGTGCCTTACGCGGTGGCACTGAAGCTTTCTTT. Residues: CASALRGGTEAFF. Combining the CDR3 with reference TRBV12-5 and TRBJ1-1 gives the whole variable domain DARVTQTPRHKVTEMGQEVTMRCQPILGHNTVFWYRQTMMQGLELLAYFRNRAPLDDSGMPKDRFSAEMPDATLATLKIQPSEPRDSAVYFCASALRGGTEAFFGQGTRLTVV.

CDR3 in amino acids: CASSETPMGEETQYF. CDR3 in DNA: TGTGCCAGCAGCGAGACCCCCATGGGAGAGGAGACCCAGTACTTC. The gene calls are TRBV9 and TRBJ2-5; tentatively, D is TRBD2 (5 bases). The V end was cut by 3 bases, the J end by 5 bases, with 17 bases between. The CDR3 is made up of 15 amino acids. Germline loops: CDR1 SGDLS, CDR2 YYNGEE.